This is a list of T cell receptor beta chains from one sample in a study of blood T cells in healthy people across ages. TCRdb independently ran MiXCR on the 5' RACE reads; one entry per CDR3 protein. The table shows more than 900,000 distinct CDR3 sequences, with approximately 26% occurring only once. The same sample was also used in a study of T cells of mothers and their children.

Sequenced input: blood. The receptor source for this set is a girl aged 2-10 years in good health. CDR3s include the opening cysteine and the closing phenylalanine or tryptophan. D genes are given only for firm matches. Clone size is not always given. Where it is, it says once, few, many or a class for expanded clones.

>TRBJ2-7|NA|once|TRBV25-1
CASSELGSYEQYF
TGTGCCAGCAGTGAATTGGGCAGCTACGAGCAGTACTTC
>TRBJ1-2|NA|NA|TRBV29-1
CSLGTDYGYTF
TGCAGCCTGGGGACGGACTATGGCTACACCTTC
>TRBJ2-3|NA|NA|TRBV20-1
CSAAGLAADTQYF
TGCAGTGCGGCGGGGCTAGCAGCAGATACGCAGTATTTT
>TRBJ2-5|TRBD2|NA|TRBV29-1
CSASLADPETQYF
TGCAGCGCCTCACTAGCGGATCCAGAGACCCAGTACTTC
>TRBJ2-7|NA|few|TRBV15
CATSRDEGSYEQYF
TGTGCCACCAGCAGAGATGAAGGATCCTACGAGCAGTACTTC
>TRBJ1-2|NA|few|TRBV20-1
CSVRSGGPGGYTF
TGCAGCGTGAGGAGCGGGGGGCCAGGAGGCTACACCTTC
>TRBJ2-5|NA|few|TRBV7-2
CASSLGGMQTQYF
TGTGCCAGCAGCTTAGGAGGGATGCAGACCCAGTACTTC
>TRBJ1-1|NA|few|TRBV7-3
CASSSLRNEAFF
TGTGCCAGCAGCTCGTTACGGAATGAAGCTTTCTTT
>TRBJ1-2|NA|NA|TRBV6-1
CASRNDRNYGYTF
TGTGCCAGCAGGAACGACAGGAACTATGGCTACACCTTC
>TRBJ1-2|NA|NA|TRBV6-5
CATIGYRGYTF
TGTGCCACCATCGGGTACAGAGGCTACACCTTC
>TRBJ2-1|NA|NA|TRBV5-1
CASSLASKSSYNEQFF
TGCGCCAGCAGCTTGGCTTCGAAAAGCTCCTACAATGAGCAGTTCTTC
>TRBJ2-1|TRBD2|NA|TRBV6-4
CASSDRSGGPLYNEQFF
TGTGCCAGCAGTGACAGGAGCGGGGGGCCGCTCTACAATGAGCAGTTCTTC
>TRBJ2-1|TRBD2|NA|TRBV10-3
CAKRASGDNEQFF
TGTGCCAAGCGGGCCAGCGGGGACAATGAGCAGTTCTTC
>TRBJ2-7|NA|NA|TRBV29-1
CSVHDYYEQYF
TGCAGCGTCCACGACTACTACGAGCAGTACTTC
>TRBJ2-7|NA|NA|TRBV12-3/TRBV12-4
CASSLPPGTPSYEQYF
TGTGCCAGCAGCTTACCGCCCGGGACACCCTCCTACGAGCAGTACTTC
>TRBJ2-3|TRBD2|NA|TRBV7-2
CASSLEGTSGTDTQYF
TGTGCCAGCAGCTTAGAAGGGACTAGCGGCACAGATACGCAGTATTTT
>TRBJ2-3|NA|few|TRBV5-1
CASSPPGLNTDTQYF
TGCGCCAGCAGCCCGCCGGGCCTCAACACAGATACGCAGTATTTT
>TRBJ2-1|TRBD2|NA|TRBV11-2
CASSGGLAGNNEQFF
TGTGCCAGCAGCGGGGGACTAGCGGGGAACAATGAGCAGTTCTTC
>TRBJ2-5|NA|NA|TRBV28
CASSSLRQGGGETQYF
TGTGCCAGCAGTTCTCTTCGACAGGGAGGAGGAGAGACCCAGTACTTC
>TRBJ2-7|NA|NA|TRBV6-1
CASKGDGDLLYF
TGTGCCAGCAAGGGGGATGGGGACTTACTGTACTTC